This TCR beta chain was recovered during a study of Ad26.COV2.S vaccination and SARS-CoV-2 variants (dated by TCRdb to the early 2020s). Background on the whole study: Donors in the vaccine arm were drawn from COV1001, a multicentre, randomized, double-blind, placebo-controlled phase I-IIa trial testing Ad26.COV2.S in healthy adults. Ad26.COV2.S was administered intramuscularly at a dose of 5x10^10 or 1x10^11 viral particles, either as one shot or as two shots given 56 days apart. A total of roughly 30 samples were included in the TCR-sequenced set, comprising around 19 Ad26.COV2.S vaccine recipients, 5 placebo recipients and 8 SARS-CoV-2 convalescent individuals. Sequencing of the TCRbeta repertoire served to evaluate the specificity and breadth of SARS-CoV-2-reactive T cell receptors following Ad26.COV2.S vaccination. Trial participants were randomized into five groups of five: low-dose or high-dose Ad26.COV2.S given once or twice, or placebo on both occasions. Throughout the experiments and outcome assessment, investigators stayed blinded to trial group allocation.

The immunoSEQ Assay was used to sequence TCRbeta CDR3 regions. After extraction, genomic DNA underwent amplification by bias-controlled multiplex PCR, followed by high-throughput sequencing. The authors' pipeline ran thus. To quantify the absolute abundance of every unique TCRbeta CDR3 region, sequences were collapsed and filtered. T cell fraction was estimated by normalizing TCRbeta template counts to usable DNA, which was measured by amplifying reference genes present in all nucleated cells. Repertoire TCRs were annotated as SARS-CoV-2-specific by exact matching of V gene, CDR3 amino acid sequence and J gene to a known reactive TCR set. The reference SARS-CoV-2 TCR set came from MIRA and was filtered for enrichment in COVID-19-positive ImmuneCODE repertoires, removing public or cross-reactive TCRs. Drawing on the MIRA antigens, annotated TCRs were analysed further at the level of specific ORF or position within ORF. Depth was the summed frequency of annotated unique rearrangements, while breadth was defined as annotated unique rearrangements over total unique productive rearrangements. Group comparisons of TCR breadth used two-sided Wilcoxon rank-sum tests. The immuneACCESS repertoire file appears here via TCRdb, limited to in-frame rearrangements. These files lack a portion of the clones; in checked studies, under half of the deficit traces to unresolved V genes, and the cause of the others is not known. V and J calls plus clone size are reproduced from that table; the DNA served to infer D and trimming. This sample gives over 450,000 clones in total; 70% to 90% of them show up just once. The leading ten clones occupy roughly 1.7% of the sample.

The label giving this sample's treatment or condition can be read as: around 19 received Ad26.COV2.S at low or high dose, single or two shots; about 5 received placebo; per-sample allocation not given. For vaccine and placebo recipients, the sequenced repertoires came from samples collected on day 63 after the first injection. Between 29 July and 7 August 2020, Cohort 1b enrolled some 25 adults aged 18-55 years at one site in Boston, USA. As a vaccine, Ad26.COV2.S was a replication-incompetent adenovirus type 26 vector that expressed a prefusion-stabilized SARS-CoV-2 spike protein derived from the original Wuhan strain. General conclusions and limits of the study: Substantial breadth of spike-specific CD8+ and CD4+ T cell responses was reported after vaccination. Comparing responses between vaccine doses or regimens was not something the study was powered to do. Spike-specific TCR breadth was higher in Ad26.COV2.S recipients than in placebo recipients (P = 0.0014). Comparable non-spike TCR breadth was observed between vaccine and placebo recipients, consistent with only spike being contained in the vaccine. According to the authors, total T cell responses may have been underestimated by the TCR breadth and depth analyses.

Taken from the germline V gene (reference sequence), the CDR1 and CDR2 loops are SGHNT and YYREEE. The junction shows trimming of 0 bases on V and 5 bases on J, plus 11 bases between the germline ends. The CDR3 goes from the cysteine to the phenylalanine over 14 residues. CDR3 DNA only is kept here, 42 bases in frame from base 1. Notes on this clone: Its antigen is currently not known. The input lacks base qualities; no much larger clone sits a single base away.

The source of this sequence is a person between 18 and 60 years old who received the Ad26.COV2.S COVID-19 vaccine or a placebo. The rearrangement combines TRBV5-4 with TRBJ1-2; perhaps TRBD1 is the D gene, with 6 bases matching. The sequencing here drew on peripheral blood, taken in a trial of Ad26.COV2.S vaccine versus placebo. The DNA sequence is given as TGTGCCAGCAGCTTGGCCAGGGGCTCTTATGGCTACACCTTC. This translates into CASSLARGSYGYTF.